These T cell receptor beta chains were read from a single sample in a study of graft-versus-host responses after intestinal transplantation. Their specific antigens are unknown. Produced via immunoSEQ multiplex PCR; TCRdb's table is partial and in-frame only. The sample consists of roughly 38,000 clones, approximately 93% of them appearing once. The sample in question was unstimulated CD8+ T cells sorted from spleen or lymph node cells, obtained before transplant. These receptor sequences come from a human donor who was the organ donor for an intestinal transplant. Both conserved end residues are part of each CDR3. The D gene is left open where the match is weak. Part of the rows lack a size; the others show once, few, many or a class for expanded clones.

>TRBV28|.|TRBJ2-3|.
CASSLPRAPLEGDTDTQYF
TGTGCCAGCAGCTTACCCCGGGCCCCCCTGGAGGGCGACACAGATACGCAGTATTTT
>TRBV25-1|.|TRBJ2-7|.
CASSEANTEQYF
TGTGCCAGCAGTGAAGCAAACACCGAGCAGTACTTC
>TRBV5-1|TRBD1|TRBJ2-7|.
CASSSPDRVSEQYF
TGCGCCAGCAGCTCACCGGACAGGGTGTCCGAGCAGTACTTC
>TRBV6-4|.|TRBJ2-1|.
CASSEGNEQFF
TGTGCCAGCAGTGAAGGGAATGAGCAGTTCTTC
>TRBV5-4|TRBD2|TRBJ2-1|.
CASSWGGNNEQFF
TGTGCCAGCAGCTGGGGGGGAAATAATGAGCAGTTCTTC
>TRBV9|.|TRBJ2-1|.
CASSGSGPSTNEQFF
TGTGCCAGCAGCGGTAGCGGCCCGAGCACCAATGAGCAGTTCTTC
>TRBV9|TRBD1|TRBJ2-7|.
CASSRTGSGEQYF
TGTGCCAGCAGTCGGACAGGCTCAGGGGAGCAGTACTTC
>TRBV28|.|TRBJ2-1|.
CASSPRGVNEQFF
TGTGCCAGCAGTCCCCGTGGGGTTAATGAGCAGTTCTTC
>TRBV27|TRBD2|TRBJ2-1|.
CASSPLFSGRMWNEQFF
TGTGCCAGCAGTCCCCTGTTTAGCGGGAGGATGTGGAATGAGCAGTTCTTC
>TRBV9|.|TRBJ2-7|.
CASSRFGSTYYEQYF
TGTGCCAGCAGCCGATTCGGTTCAACCTATTACGAGCAGTACTTC
>TRBV15|.|TRBJ2-1|once
CATSRDAYNEQFF
TGTGCCACCAGCAGAGATGCCTACAATGAGCAGTTCTTC
>TRBV9|TRBD2|TRBJ2-4|.
CASSATSGLAKNIQYF
TGTGCCAGCAGCGCTACTAGCGGACTAGCCAAAAACATTCAGTACTTC
>TRBV7-9|TRBD1|TRBJ1-4|.
CASSPTGGREKLFF
TGTGCCAGCAGCCCTACAGGGGGCCGGGAAAAACTGTTTTTT
>TRBV4-3|.|TRBJ2-7|.
CASSQGIGGTYEQYF
TGCGCCAGCAGCCAAGGGATTGGAGGGACCTACGAGCAGTACTTC
>TRBV19|.|TRBJ1-1|.
CASTGEDGNTEAFF
TGTGCCAGTACAGGGGAAGATGGGAACACTGAAGCTTTCTTT
>TRBV28|.|TRBJ1-5|once
CASSLVGGDQPQHF
TGTGCCAGCAGTTTAGTAGGCGGGGATCAGCCCCAGCATTTT
>TRBV19|.|TRBJ1-5|.
CASSMGQGINQPQHF
TGTGCCAGTAGTATGGGGCAGGGGATCAATCAGCCCCAGCATTTT
>TRBV4-3|.|TRBJ2-3|.
CASSQDSSTDTQYF
TGCGCCAGCAGCCAAGACAGTAGCACAGATACGCAGTATTTT
>TRBV4-1|.|TRBJ2-2|.
CASSQEGGTGELFF
TGCGCCAGCAGCCAAGAGGGGGGTACGGGGGAGCTGTTTTTT
>TRBV4-3|.|TRBJ2-7|.
CASSQEWRESHEQYF
TGCGCCAGCAGCCAAGAATGGCGGGAAAGCCACGAGCAGTACTTC
>TRBV29-1|.|TRBJ2-5|.
CSVAVTGGPETQYF
TGCAGCGTTGCAGTAACGGGCGGGCCTGAGACCCAGTACTTC
>TRBV28|TRBD2|TRBJ2-7|.
CASSLGLGSYEQYF
TGTGCCAGCAGTTTAGGACTAGGCTCCTACGAGCAGTACTTC
>TRBV19|.|TRBJ1-1|.
CASSWDGMNTEAFF
TGTGCCAGTAGTTGGGACGGCATGAACACTGAAGCTTTCTTT
>TRBV5-4|TRBD2|TRBJ2-1|.
CASSHLAGYYNEQFF
TGTGCCAGCAGCCACCTAGCGGGGTACTACAATGAGCAGTTCTTC
>TRBV29-1|.|TRBJ2-1|.
CSVAGTWNEQFF
TGCAGCGTGGCCGGGACATGGAATGAGCAGTTCTTC
>TRBV4-1|.|TRBJ2-2|once
CASSQASGTSNTGELFF
TGCGCCAGCAGCCAAGCCTCAGGGACATCGAACACCGGGGAGCTGTTTTTT
>TRBV28|.|TRBJ2-5|.
CATQGTGIYQETQYF
TGTGCCACCCAGGGGACGGGGATCTACCAAGAGACCCAGTACTTC
>TRBV28|TRBD1|TRBJ1-6|.
CASSVDRGWTSPLHF
TGTGCCAGCAGTGTAGACAGGGGGTGGACATCACCCCTCCACTTT
>TRBV28|TRBD1|TRBJ2-7|once
CASSSGTGYEQYF
TGTGCCAGCAGTTCCGGGACAGGGTACGAGCAGTACTTC
>TRBV27|.|TRBJ2-3|.
CASSFTLTDTQYF
TGTGCCAGCAGTTTTACTCTCACAGATACGCAGTATTTT
>TRBV11-3|TRBD1|TRBJ2-2|.
CASSPSNRGSGELFF
TGTGCCAGCAGCCCCAGCAACAGGGGGTCCGGGGAGCTGTTTTTT
>TRBV28|.|TRBJ1-2|.
CASSSPRARGYTF
TGTGCCAGCAGTTCCCCGAGGGCGAGAGGCTACACCTTC
>TRBV2|.|TRBJ2-7|.
CASSEGPYYEQYF
TGTGCCAGCAGTGAAGGTCCTTACTACGAGCAGTACTTC
>TRBV11-1|TRBD2|TRBJ2-7|.
CASSALAVDYEQYF
TGTGCCAGCAGCGCCCTAGCGGTGGACTACGAGCAGTACTTC
>TRBV5-5|.|TRBJ2-7|once
CASSSDRSYEQYF
TGTGCCAGCAGCTCTGACAGATCCTACGAGCAGTACTTC
>TRBV5-8|.|TRBJ2-7|.
CASSLLSYEQYF
TGTGCCAGCAGCTTGTTATCCTACGAGCAGTACTTC
>TRBV9|TRBD2|TRBJ2-1|once
CASSTPGTSGSLDEQFF
TGTGCCAGCAGCACCCCCGGGACTAGCGGGAGTTTGGATGAGCAGTTCTTC
>TRBV6-1|.|TRBJ2-2|.
CASSDQGSTFNTGELFF
TGTGCCAGCAGTGATCAGGGCTCAACCTTTAACACCGGGGAGCTGTTTTTT
>TRBV27|.|TRBJ2-3|.
CASMIWGGNRDTQYF
TGTGCCAGCATGATCTGGGGGGGCAATAGAGATACGCAGTATTTT
>TRBV5-6|TRBD2|TRBJ2-3|.
CASSSGLAHSDTQYF
TGTGCCAGCAGCTCGGGACTAGCCCATTCAGATACGCAGTATTTT
>TRBV10-3|.|TRBJ1-5|.
CAISERGGNQPQHF
TGTGCCATCAGTGAAAGGGGTGGCAATCAGCCCCAGCATTTT
>TRBV30|TRBD1|TRBJ2-3|.
CAWTQYTGTGVWDTQYF
TGTGCCTGGACTCAATATACCGGGACAGGGGTTTGGGATACGCAGTATTTT
>TRBV7-2|TRBD2|TRBJ2-1|.
CASSRHPLAGGKNEQFF
TGTGCCAGCAGCCGACATCCACTAGCGGGAGGGAAGAATGAGCAGTTCTTC
>TRBV28|.|TRBJ2-7|.
CASSLVDYEQYF
TGTGCCAGCAGCCTTGTCGACTACGAGCAGTACTTC
>TRBV29-1|.|TRBJ1-1|once
CSVGGDTEAFF
TGCAGCGTTGGGGGGGACACTGAAGCTTTCTTT
>TRBV27|.|TRBJ1-2|.
CASKGHPNYGYTF
TGTGCCAGCAAGGGACACCCTAACTATGGCTACACCTTC
>TRBV28|TRBD2|TRBJ2-3|.
CASSLHSGGDTQYF
TGTGCCAGCAGTCTTCACTCGGGGGGGGATACGCAGTATTTT
>TRBV6-1|.|TRBJ1-5|.
CASRDVSNQPQHF
TGTGCCAGCAGGGACGTTAGCAATCAGCCCCAGCATTTT